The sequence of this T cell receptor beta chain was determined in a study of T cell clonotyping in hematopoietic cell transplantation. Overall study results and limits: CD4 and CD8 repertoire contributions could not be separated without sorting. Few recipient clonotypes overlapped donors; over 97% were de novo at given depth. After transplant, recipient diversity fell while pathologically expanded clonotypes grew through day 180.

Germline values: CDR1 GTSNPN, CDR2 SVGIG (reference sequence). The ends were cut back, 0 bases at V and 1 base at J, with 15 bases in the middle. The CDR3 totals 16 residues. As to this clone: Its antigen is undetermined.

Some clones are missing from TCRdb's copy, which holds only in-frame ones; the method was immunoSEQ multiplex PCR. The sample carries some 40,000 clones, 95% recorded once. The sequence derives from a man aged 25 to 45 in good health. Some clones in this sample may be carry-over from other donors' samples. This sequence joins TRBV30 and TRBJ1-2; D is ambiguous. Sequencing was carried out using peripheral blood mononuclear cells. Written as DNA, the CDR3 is TGTGCCTGGAGTGTAGTACCGAGGGAGTTTAACTATGGCTACACCTTC. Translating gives CAWSVVPREFNYGYTF.